This is a list of T cell receptor beta chains from one sample in a study of T-cell memory formation after mild COVID-19. TCRdb re-called the 5' RACE reads through MiXCR, storing one row per CDR3 protein. The data contain 560,000 or so distinct CDR3 sequences, around a sixth of them singletons. The sequenced sample consisted of PBMCs or a T cell subset sorted from them (not recorded which). All receptors come from an adult woman who had mild COVID-19 (a few samples of this study predate the infection). Cell type and time point are not known. Each CDR3 is given with its conserved first and last residue. The D gene is left open where the match is weak. The size field is filled for only some rows; it gives once, few, many or a size class.

clone size,D gene,V gene,J gene,CDR3 DNA,CDR3 protein
many,-,TRBV6-2/TRBV6-3,TRBJ1-5,TGTGCCAGCAGCTACGACACTCAGCCCCAGCATTTT,CASSYDTQPQHF
few,-,TRBV5-5,TRBJ2-7,TGTGCCAGCAGCTTTTCCCCCTTCTACGAGCAGTACTTC,CASSFSPFYEQYF
-,-,TRBV10-3,TRBJ2-7,TGTGCCATCAGTGAGTTGATGCCCAGGAGCTCCTACGAGCAGTACTTC,CAISELMPRSSYEQYF
-,-,TRBV7-9,TRBJ2-1,TGTGCCAGCAGCTACGACCGTCACGGGAATGAGCAGTTCTTC,CASSYDRHGNEQFF
-,TRBD2,TRBV7-9,TRBJ2-5,TGTGCCAGCAGTCATCCGGGACTAGCATTCGGAGAGACCCAGTACTTC,CASSHPGLAFGETQYF
-,-,TRBV20-1,TRBJ2-7,TGCAGTGCCCTTCCGACAGAAGTTACAACCTCCTACGAGCAGTACTTC,CSALPTEVTTSYEQYF
many,-,TRBV2,TRBJ1-1,TGTGCCAGCAGGACCTGGGGGGCGCCCACTGAAGCTTTCTTT,CASRTWGAPTEAFF
-,-,TRBV30,TRBJ2-7,TGTGCCTGGAGTGTAAGTGCCCTAGTTTACTACGAGCAGTACTTC,CAWSVSALVYYEQYF
-,-,TRBV20-1,TRBJ1-2,TGCAGTGCCAACTTACCTGGGGGTTATGGCTACACCTTC,CSANLPGGYGYTF
-,-,TRBV6-5,TRBJ2-1,TGTGCCAGCAGTTCCTTCCGGGGAATCAACAATGAGCAGTTCTTC,CASSSFRGINNEQFF
-,-,TRBV20-1,TRBJ2-1,TGCAGTGCTAGAGATCGCAGAGATAACAATGAGCAGTTCTTC,CSARDRRDNNEQFF
-,TRBD2,TRBV2,TRBJ2-3,TGTGCCAGCAGTGCAGCGGGAGTTACAGATACGCAGTATTTT,CASSAAGVTDTQYF
few,-,TRBV6-1,TRBJ1-5,TGTGCCAGCAGTGAAAGATTGTGGTTGGAGGATCAGCCCCAGCATTTT,CASSERLWLEDQPQHF
-,-,TRBV15,TRBJ1-1,TGTGCCACCAGCAGAGAGGGCAGGGAGGGGGATGAAGCTTTCTTT,CATSREGREGDEAFF
-,TRBD2,TRBV7-9,TRBJ2-3,TGTGCCAGCAGCTTAGCACGGGGGGGACGCACAGATACGCAGTATTTT,CASSLARGGRTDTQYF